A selection of T cell receptor beta chains follows, all from one sample in a study of OX40 agonist ivuxolimab in advanced cancers. The protocol was immunoSEQ multiplex PCR, while the TCRdb copy is restricted to in-frame clones and leaves out a portion. The data contain about 77,000 clones, approximately 95% of them singletons. Sample: CD4+ or CD8+ T cells sorted from blood, taken in a trial of the OX40 agonist ivuxolimab. These receptors all come from an adult with an advanced solid tumor such as melanoma, head and neck, liver or kidney cancer. Each CDR3 is given with its conserved first and last residue. A D gene is named only where the DNA matches it firmly. Only part of the rows carry a size: once, few, many, or a class if the clone is expanded.

.,.,TRBJ2-1,17,TRBV28,TGTGCCAGCAGTCAGCTGGGGGGCGGGAGTACCTACAATGAGCAGTTCTTC,CASSQLGGGSTYNEQFF
.,.,TRBJ2-1,14,TRBV6-5,TGTGCCAGCAGTTACCGGGGGCTTTGGAATGAGCAGTTCTTC,CASSYRGLWNEQFF
TRBD2,.,TRBJ2-7,15,TRBV27,TGTGCCAGCATCCGGACTAGCGGGAGAGGGGACGAGCAGTACTTC,CASIRTSGRGDEQYF
TRBD1,few,TRBJ1-1,12,TRBV7-9,TGTGCCAGCAGCTCGGACAGGCCAGAAGCTTTCTTT,CASSSDRPEAFF
.,.,TRBJ2-3,13,TRBV11-2,TGTGCCAGCAGCTTAGCGGGGTCAGATACGCAGTATTTT,CASSLAGSDTQYF
.,.,TRBJ1-1,13,TRBV7-9,TGTGCCTTAAAGGGGGGTGCGGACACTGAAGCTTTCTTT,CALKGGADTEAFF
.,.,TRBJ2-7,13,TRBV11-2,TGTGCCAGCAGCCGGACAGCCTCCTACGAGCAGTACTTC,CASSRTASYEQYF
.,.,TRBJ2-7,12,TRBV9,TGTGCCAGCAGCAGCGACGGCTACGAGCAGTACTTC,CASSSDGYEQYF
.,.,TRBJ1-1,11,TRBV6-6,TGTGCCAGCGGGGAGAGCACTGAAGCTTTCTTT,CASGESTEAFF
TRBD1,.,TRBJ2-3,19,TRBV4-3,TGCGCCAGCAGCCACCCCCGAGAGGGACAGGGAGGGGGGACAGATACGCAGTATTTT,CASSHPREGQGGGTDTQYF
.,.,TRBJ2-5,15,TRBV5-1,TGCGCCAGCAGCTTCCAAAACGGAAGGGTGGAGACCCAGTACTTC,CASSFQNGRVETQYF
TRBD1,.,TRBJ1-6,15,TRBV5-6,TGTGCCAGCAGCTGGGGACAGTCGAATAATTCACCCCTCCACTTT,CASSWGQSNNSPLHF
TRBD1,.,TRBJ2-7,17,TRBV4-3,TGCGCCAGCAGCCCCTTACTCGGGACAGGGGGTTCCTACGAGCAGTACTTC,CASSPLLGTGGSYEQYF
.,once,TRBJ2-5,11,TRBV11-2,TGTGCCAGCAACGACGTGGGGACCCAGTACTTC,CASNDVGTQYF
TRBD1,.,TRBJ1-5,14,TRBV7-8,TGTGCCAGCAGCTTGTACAGGGGGGGACAGCCCCAGCATTTT,CASSLYRGGQPQHF
TRBD2,.,TRBJ2-1,17,TRBV4-1,TGCGCCAGCAGCCCGAGCGGACTAGCGGATGCTTACAATGAGCAGTTCTTC,CASSPSGLADAYNEQFF
.,.,TRBJ2-1,16,TRBV11-2,TGTGCCAGCAGCTTAGAAGCGGGTACCCTTTTGGATGAGCAGTTCTTC,CASSLEAGTLLDEQFF
.,few,TRBJ2-6,16,TRBV28,TGTGCCAGCAGTGAGCCCCGCCTTTCTGGGGCCAACGTCCTGACTTTC,CASSEPRLSGANVLTF
.,.,TRBJ2-1,13,TRBV14,TGTGCCAGCAGCCAAGATCTGGGCAATGAGCAGTTCTTC,CASSQDLGNEQFF
.,.,TRBJ1-2,12,TRBV10-3,TGTGCCATCAGTGAGTCAGTGGATGGCTACACCTTC,CAISESVDGYTF
TRBD1,.,TRBJ2-5,14,TRBV7-2,TGTGCCAGCAGCTTGGGACAGGGTCAAGAGACCCAGTACTTC,CASSLGQGQETQYF
TRBD1,once,TRBJ1-5,16,TRBV27,TGTGCCAGCAGTTTAGGGGCAGGGGGGAGCAATCAGCCCCAGCATTTT,CASSLGAGGSNQPQHF
.,.,TRBJ1-2,14,TRBV19,TGTGCCAGTAGTATATTGGAACAGGGCTATGGCTACACCTTC,CASSILEQGYGYTF
.,.,TRBJ2-7,15,TRBV10-1,TGCGCCAGCAGTGATGCGGCAGGATCCTCCTACGAGCAGTACTTC,CASSDAAGSSYEQYF
.,.,TRBJ2-2,15,TRBV13,TGTGCCAGCAGCTTAATCGGGGGGCTCACCGGGGAGCTGTTTTTT,CASSLIGGLTGELFF
.,.,TRBJ2-1,11,TRBV19,TGTGCGGTTAGATCCTACAATGAGCAGTTCTTC,CAVRSYNEQFF
.,.,TRBJ2-7,16,TRBV19,TGTGCCAGTAGTATAACCCCCCTGACGGTCTCCTACGAGCAGTACTTC,CASSITPLTVSYEQYF
.,.,TRBJ2-2,17,TRBV4-3,TGCGCCAGCAGCCAAGATCGGAGGGGGGCGAACACCGGGGAGCTGTTTTTT,CASSQDRRGANTGELFF
.,.,TRBJ2-7,18,TRBV7-9,TGTGCCAGCAGCCCACGGGGAAATCCCGAACGCCTATCCTACGAGCAGTACTTC,CASSPRGNPERLSYEQYF
TRBD1,.,TRBJ2-7,15,TRBV27,TGTGCCAGCAGTTTGTCCGGGACAGGGCAGTCCGAGCAGTACTTC,CASSLSGTGQSEQYF
.,.,TRBJ1-1,13,TRBV19,TGTGCCAGTAGTATGGCCGCAGGAGATGAAGCTTTCTTT,CASSMAAGDEAFF
TRBD1,.,TRBJ1-2,14,TRBV5-4,TGTGCCAGCAGCTTGGGGACAGGGCCCAATGGCTACACCTTC,CASSLGTGPNGYTF
.,once,TRBJ2-7,15,TRBV11-2,TGTGCCAGCAGCTTAGCACAGGGAGGATGGCACGAGCAGTACTTC,CASSLAQGGWHEQYF
.,.,TRBJ2-1,15,TRBV19,TGTGCCAGTAGTATAGGGAAGAGCTCCTACAATGAGCAGTTCTTC,CASSIGKSSYNEQFF
TRBD1,.,TRBJ1-5,15,TRBV19,TGTGCCAGTCGTACCCGACAGGGGGTGGATGGGCCCCAGCATTTT,CASRTRQGVDGPQHF
.,.,TRBJ2-3,15,TRBV28,TGTGCCAGCAGTTTTCCTAGCTCTACCGCAGATACGCAGTATTTT,CASSFPSSTADTQYF
TRBD2,.,TRBJ2-1,16,TRBV4-1,TGCGCCAGCAGCCAAACAGCGGGAAGCTCCTACAATGAGCAGTTCTTC,CASSQTAGSSYNEQFF
.,.,TRBJ1-1,14,TRBV9,TGTGCCAGCAGCGTAGATGGGACCAACACTGAAGCTTTCTTT,CASSVDGTNTEAFF
.,.,TRBJ2-3,15,TRBV6-1,TGTGCCAGCAGTGAAGCGGAGGACACAGCAGATACGCAGTATTTT,CASSEAEDTADTQYF